The clone carrying this T cell receptor (beta chain) was picked up many times. The antigen remains undetermined. Library preparation for TCR beta used quantitative 5'-RACE with molecular barcodes. TCRdb analysed the 5' RACE reads with MiXCR anew, one entry per CDR3 protein. The table has 450,000 to 550,000 distinct CDR3 sequences, about 5% seen once; the top ten hold roughly 3.2%. V was pared by 3 bases and J by 1 base, with 7 bases between. This CDR3 is 12 amino acids long. CDR1 and CDR2 (germline): DFQATT, SNEGSKA (reference sequence). The sample originates from a study of CD8 T cells in ankylosing spondylitis. Points from the study as a whole: Enrichment of disease-linked clones was reportedly significant in matched ankylosing spondylitis synovial fluid. Relatively scarce in peripheral blood, disease-linked clones were CD8+. Prior work had noted some motif variants in reactive arthritis blood and synovial fluid. Within ankylosing spondylitis blood, a TCR beta motif made up of under 10 highly homologous variants appeared to be characteristic.

Sequenced: blood, either unsorted or a sorted T cell fraction (not recorded which). The receptor comes from a male donor with ankylosing spondylitis. The rearrangement links TRBV20-1 to TRBJ2-7, with D possibly TRBD1 on 6 matching bases. The CDR3 reads CSASQGSYEQYF. The DNA of the CDR3 is TGCAGTGCTAGCCAGGGGTCCTACGAGCAGTACTTC.